The entry below describes one T cell receptor (beta chain). Its antigen is unidentified. These data originate in a study of T cell responses to AZD1222 COVID-19 vaccine. Turning to the study itself: Samples with a second dose at about 4 or about 12 weeks were pooled together.

Profiling relied on immunoSEQ multiplex PCR, and the TCRdb table lists in-frame clones only, not all of them. The repertoire holds fewer than 150,000 clones, roughly 90% seen once, with about 1.9% in the top ten. Whole-study results and caveats: Per reports, nearly half of all spike-specific TCRs target regions that are unmutated in variants.

The CDR3 is 13 amino acids. Germline V CDR1 and CDR2: SGHTA, FQGTGA. V lost 6 bases, J lost 1 base, and 9 bases lay in between. Sequencing was performed on peripheral blood, taken on day 0 of AZD1222 vaccination. The TCR sequence derives from an adult in good health. The chain combines TRBV7-3 with TRBJ1-1; the D is unclear. CDR3 nucleotide sequence: TGTGCCAGCAGTCGAAGTAGGAACACTGAAGCTTTCTTT. Its protein is CASSRSRNTEAFF.